These 30 T cell receptor beta chains originate from one sample sequenced in a study of cytomegalovirus exposure and HLA in healthy donors. Vbeta (60) and Jbeta (13) primers were used in the PCR. Only in-frame clones appear in the TCRdb table, and some are missing; sequencing was by immunoSEQ multiplex PCR. The data hold more than 85,000 clones, with under 85% observed a single time. The sequenced material came from PBMCs. All receptors come from a man aged 30 to 45 in good health and CMV-seronegative.

The chain joins TRBV28 to TRBJ1-1; 7 bases align to TRBD1. J gave up 8 bases and V 7 bases, and 4 bases lay outside the gene matches. Looked up from germline, CDR1 is MDHEN and CDR2 is SYDVKM. This CDR3 has 11 residues. The CDR3 coding sequence is TGTGCCAGCATTCGGGACAGAGAAGCTTTCTTT. Translated, it gives CASIRDREAFF.

As to this clone: An end of the junction differs from the germline gene, which may be a read error. This sequence joins TRBV19 and TRBJ2-5; the match to TRBD1 covers 8 bases. Germline V gene data show CDR1 as LNHDA and CDR2 as SQIVND (reference sequence). This CDR3 region has 12 residues. CDR3 nucleotides: TGTGCCAGTAGGGGAAGACAGGGGCGGCTTAACTTC. Translation gives CASRGRQGRLNF.

This chain links TRBV29-1 with TRBJ1-2; 7 nucleotides line up with TRBD1. The CDR3 is 13 amino acids. The trim removed 5 bases at V and 8 bases at J, leaving 11 bases unmatched. Per the germline V gene, CDR1 is SQVTM and CDR2 is ANQGSEA. The CDR3 reads CSVRDRDLRGYTF. The CDR3 coding sequence is TGCAGCGTTAGGGACAGAGATCTGAGGGGCTACACCTTC.

The rearrangement joins TRBV25-1 to TRBJ1-1, with 8 bases identical to TRBD1. This CDR3 has 12 amino acids. Germline-derived CDR1 and CDR2 are MGHDK and SYGVNS. Unmatched junction bases numbered 5, after V lost 4 bases and J lost 10 bases. The DNA of the CDR3 is TGTGCCAGCAGTGCCTCCGACAGGGGAGCTTTCTTT. Amino acids: CASSASDRGAFF.

This chain links TRBV19 with TRBJ1-4; 8 bases line up with TRBD1. With 6 bases clipped from V and 8 bases from J, the junction kept 5 bases outside the gene matches. CDR3 length equals 13 residues. Per the germline V gene, CDR1 is LNHDA and CDR2 is SQIVND (reference sequence). This CDR3 reads CASSRGPIEKLFF. For the CDR3, the DNA is TGTGCCAGTAGCAGGGGGCCCATCGAAAAACTGTTTTTT. The full variable domain, its missing parts supplied by reference TRBV19 and TRBJ1-4, is DGGITQSPKYLFRKEGQNVTLSCEQNLNHDAMYWYRQDPGQGLRLIYYSQIVNDFQKGDIAEGYSVSREKKESFPLTVTSAQKNPTAFYLCASSRGPIEKLFFGSGTQLSVL.

This clone has only a few counts. The chain has TRBV7-9 and TRBJ1-2; TRBD1 might be the D (6 bases). CDR1 is SEHNR, CDR2 FQNEAQ, per germline (reference sequence). V lost 5 bases and J 8 bases, leaving 18 bases between the germline ends. The CDR3 extends over 14 amino acids. The CDR3 DNA reads as TGTGCCAGCAGCCCAGTGTACCAGGGGTCCGGCTACACCTTC. It translates to CASSPVYQGSGYTF.

On this clone itself: Other DNA sequences in the sample encode the same CDR3. As DNA, the CDR3 is TGTGCCAGCAGTTACTCGGGGACAGGAGTTAACTATGGCTACACCTTC. This encodes CASSYSGTGVNYGYTF. The V gene is TRBV6-5, the J gene TRBJ1-2; 8 bases fit TRBD1. The length of the CDR3 is 16 residues. Germline V gene data show CDR1 as MNHEY and CDR2 as SVGAGI. Germline trimming cut 0 bases from V and 1 base from J; bases unmatched to any gene: 4.

The sample holds a few counts of this clone. The rearrangement uses TRBV19 and TRBJ2-7, with 7 bases fitting TRBD2. Germline V gene lookup returns CDR1 LNHDA and CDR2 SQIVND (reference sequence). The CDR3 contains 16 residues. V gave up 0 bases and J gave up 1 base; unmatched junction bases: 6. CDR3: CASSIDGRELSYEQYF. Here the CDR3 DNA reads TGTGCCAGTAGTATAGATGGGCGGGAGTTATCCTACGAGCAGTACTTC. Based on the CDR3 plus reference TRBV19 and TRBJ2-7, the full variable domain is DGGITQSPKYLFRKEGQNVTLSCEQNLNHDAMYWYRQDPGQGLRLIYYSQIVNDFQKGDIAEGYSVSREKKESFPLTVTSAQKNPTAFYLCASSIDGRELSYEQYFGPGTRLTVT.

This clone was detected a few times. The J gene is TRBJ1-2, the V gene TRBV9; 10 bases map to TRBD1. The V segment lost 0 bases and the J segment 4 bases; nucleotides outside the gene matches: 3. This CDR3 has 15 residues. The germline V gene has CDR1 SGDLS and CDR2 YYNGEE. CDR3 nucleotide sequence: TGTGCCAGCAGCGTAGTGACAGGGGGCGTCTATGGCTACACCTTC. It yields the protein CASSVVTGGVYGYTF. Together with reference TRBV9 and TRBJ1-2, the CDR3 gives the full variable domain: DSGVTQTPKHLITATGQRVTLRCSPRSGDLSVYWYQQSLDQGLQFLIQYYNGEERAKGNILERFSAQQFPDLHSELNLSSLELGDSALYFCASSVVTGGVYGYTFGSGTRLTVV.

V usage is TRBV29-1 and J usage is TRBJ1-2; TRBD1 matches 8 bases. V was clipped by 4 bases and J by 3 bases; unmatched bases: 7. The CDR3 covers 14 residues. Germline V CDR1 and CDR2: SQVTM, ANQGSEA. The CDR3, as DNA: TGCAGCGTTGTCAGGGGACAGGTGGACTATGGCTACACCTTC. Its translation: CSVVRGQVDYGYTF.

This chain links TRBV12-1 with TRBJ1-5. TRBV12-1 is deemed a pseudogene. This CDR3 comprises 14 residues. The CDR3 DNA sequence: TGTGCCAGCCCGGCTCCGGAGGGTTATCAGCCCCAGCATTTT. Protein sequence: CASPAPEGYQPQHF.

The gene calls are TRBV7-6 and TRBJ1-3; D perhaps matches TRBD1 (6 bases). The V gene's germline CDR1 is SGHVS and CDR2 FNYEAQ. The CDR3 is 15 amino acids. Trimming removed 8 bases from V and 0 bases from J, with 14 bases in between. CDR3 sequence: CASGDRRYSGNTIYF. For the CDR3, the DNA is TGTGCCAGCGGAGACAGGCGCTACTCTGGAAACACCATATATTTT. The full variable domain, its missing parts supplied by reference TRBV7-6 and TRBJ1-3, is GAGVSQSPRYKVTKRGQDVALRCDPISGHVSLYWYRQALGQGPEFLTYFNYEAQQDKSGLPNDRFSAERPEGSISTLTIQRTEQRDSAMYRCASGDRRYSGNTIYFGEGSWLTVV.

This clone was found a few times. The V call is TRBV7-9, the J call TRBJ2-1; 10 nucleotides line up with TRBD2. Per the germline V gene, CDR1 is SEHNR and CDR2 is FQNEAQ (reference sequence). Unmatched junction bases numbered 19, after V lost 8 bases and J lost 9 bases. The CDR3 sequence is 17 residues long. The CDR3 spells CASRPREREGRMGEQFF. The DNA of the CDR3 is TGTGCCAGCCGACCCCGGGAGCGGGAGGGCCGAATGGGTGAGCAGTTCTTC.

The J gene is TRBJ2-1, the V gene TRBV5-1; 7 nucleotides align to TRBD2. Germline values: CDR1 SGHRS, CDR2 YFSETQ. The CDR3 extends over 16 amino acids. With V trimmed by 4 bases and J by 4 bases, 11 bases remained unmatched. Written as DNA, the CDR3 is TGCGCCAGCAGCACTCCCGGGGCGGGGGAGTACAATGAGCAGTTCTTC. Protein product: CASSTPGAGEYNEQFF. Drawing the rest from reference TRBV5-1 and TRBJ2-1, the complete variable domain is KAGVTQTPRYLIKTRGQQVTLSCSPISGHRSVSWYQQTPGQGLQFLFEYFSETQRNKGNFPGRFSGRQFSNSRSEMNVSTLELGDSALYLCASSTPGAGEYNEQFFGPGTRLTVL.

This sequence joins TRBV28 and TRBJ1-3; D unresolved. The V gene's germline CDR1 is MDHEN and CDR2 SYDVKM. V was trimmed by 5 bases and J by 0 bases, leaving 14 bases between them. The CDR3 length is 16 residues. The CDR3 loop reads CASSLVRQTSGNTIYF. CDR3 DNA: TGTGCCAGCAGTCTAGTCCGGCAGACCTCTGGAAACACCATATATTTT.

The chain uses TRBV14 and TRBJ1-2; D might be TRBD1 (5 bases). Germline-derived CDR1 and CDR2 are SGHDN and FVKESK. This CDR3 spans 13 amino acids. Trimming took off 2 bases at V and 8 bases at J, with 12 bases between the two ends. CDR3: CASSQSRVSGYTF. The CDR3 DNA sequence: TGTGCCAGCAGCCAAAGCAGGGTATCGGGCTACACCTTC.

The chain combines TRBV5-1 with TRBJ2-3; 8 bases map to TRBD2. Per germline, CDR1 SGHRS and CDR2 YFSETQ. With 2 bases clipped from V and 2 bases from J, the junction kept 4 bases outside the gene matches. There are 15 residues in the CDR3. CDR3 residues: CASSLAGAFTDTQYF. For the CDR3, the DNA is TGCGCCAGCAGCTTAGCGGGGGCTTTCACAGATACGCAGTATTTT. Based on the CDR3 plus reference TRBV5-1 and TRBJ2-3, the full variable domain is KAGVTQTPRYLIKTRGQQVTLSCSPISGHRSVSWYQQTPGQGLQFLFEYFSETQRNKGNFPGRFSGRQFSNSRSEMNVSTLELGDSALYLCASSLAGAFTDTQYFGPGTRLTVL.

The CDR3 sequence is CASSYMGGYEQYF. In nucleotides, the CDR3 is TGTGCCAGCAGTTACATGGGGGGCTACGAGCAGTACTTC. The J gene is TRBJ2-7, the V gene TRBV6-5; TRBD2 might be the D (6 bases). Between the trimmed V and J ends, which lost 2 bases and 3 bases, there was a span of 8 bases. Per the germline V gene, CDR1 is MNHEY and CDR2 is SVGAGI. The CDR3 consists of 13 residues.

This sequence joins TRBV5-1 and TRBJ2-5; tentative D call: TRBD2 (7 bases). The end of the DNA aligns better with TRBJ2-7, so the J call may be wrong. Germline assignment: CDR1 SGHRS and CDR2 YFSETQ. This CDR3 comprises 15 residues. The CDR3 DNA sequence: TGCGCCAGCAGCTTGGAGGCGGGGGCAACCCCCGAGCAGTACTTC. It codes for CASSLEAGATPEQYF.

V and J are TRBV10-2 and TRBJ1-2; D uncertain. V was shortened by 0 bases and J by 7 bases, with 9 bases between the two germline ends. The CDR3 is 13 amino acids. Germline CDR1 reads WSHSY; CDR2 reads SAAADI. CDR3 DNA: TGCGCCAGCAGTGAGTCGAGGGTCCCTGGCTACACCTTC. It is translated as CASSESRVPGYTF.

This sequence joins TRBV5-6 and TRBJ2-7; 8 nucleotides agree with TRBD2. This CDR3 has 15 residues. Germline CDR1 reads SGHDT; CDR2 reads YYEEEE. The V gene end was trimmed by 4 bases and the J gene end by 4 bases; junction bases not matched to a gene: 10. The CDR3 spells CASSRGASGLYEQYF. In DNA form, the CDR3 reads TGTGCCAGCAGCCGTGGGGCTAGCGGGTTGTACGAGCAGTACTTC.

The CDR3 reads CASSPDSKNTEAFF. CDR3 DNA: TGTGCCAGCAGCCCTGACAGCAAAAACACTGAAGCTTTCTTT. This chain joins TRBV4-2 and TRBJ1-1; D is perhaps TRBD1 (5 bases). The germline gives CDR1 LGHNA, CDR2 YNFKEQ. This CDR3 region has 14 residues. V lost 4 bases and J 2 bases, leaving 11 bases between the germline ends.

The chain carries TRBV15 and TRBJ2-7; the match to TRBD1 covers 7 bases. This CDR3 is built from 15 residues. Trimming cost V 1 base and J 0 bases; bases outside gene matches: 3. The germline gives CDR1 LNHNV, CDR2 YYDKDF (reference sequence). The chain's CDR3 is CATSRGDSSSYEQYF. The CDR3 DNA reads as TGTGCCACCAGCAGAGGGGACAGTAGCTCCTACGAGCAGTACTTC.

This clone was seen a handful of times. The chain combines TRBV6-1 with TRBJ2-7; 7 positions agree with TRBD1. This CDR3 contains 15 residues. Looked up from germline, CDR1 is MNHNS and CDR2 is SASEGT. V lost 3 bases and J lost 3; bases outside the gene matches: 8. CDR3 loop: CASSEGDRAIYEQYF. CDR3 sequence (DNA): TGTGCCAGCAGTGAGGGAGACAGGGCTATCTACGAGCAGTACTTC.

J is TRBJ2-2 and V is TRBV28; TRBD1 aligns across 8 bases. Germline V gene data show CDR1 as MDHEN and CDR2 as SYDVKM. Trimming took 6 bases from V and 4 from J; bases not matched to a gene: 4. CDR3 length: 14 amino acids. As DNA, the CDR3 is TGTGCCAGCAGGGGCACAGGGGGCACCGGGGAGCTGTTTTTT. It yields the protein CASRGTGGTGELFF.

V is TRBV5-6 and J is TRBJ2-1, with 12 bases fitting TRBD2. This CDR3 is 15 amino acids long. J lost 7 bases, V lost 3 bases, and 5 bases had no gene match. Germline CDR1 reads SGHDT; CDR2 reads YYEEEE. The CDR3 sequence is CASSSLTSGGNEQFF. The CDR3 region has the DNA TGTGCCAGCAGCTCTTTGACTAGCGGGGGTAATGAGCAGTTCTTC.

CDR3 residues: CASSLVYGHYNEQFF. The CDR3 nucleotides are TGTGCCAGCAGTTTAGTCTACGGACACTACAATGAGCAGTTCTTC. J is TRBJ2-1 and V is TRBV27; D may be TRBD1 (5 bases). The CDR3 loop spans 15 amino acids. V lost 2 bases and J lost 3, with 11 bases in between. The V gene's germline CDR1 is MNHEY and CDR2 SMNVEV (reference sequence).

The chain joins TRBV5-6 to TRBJ2-2; 11 positions match TRBD1. This CDR3 spans 14 amino acids. CDR1 is SGHDT and CDR2 is YYEEEE in the germline V gene. The J segment lost 9 bases and the V segment lost 4 bases, leaving 5 bases of the junction unmatched. The CDR3 protein is CASSGQGAFWELFF. The DNA of the CDR3 is TGTGCCAGCAGCGGACAGGGGGCGTTCTGGGAGCTGTTTTTT.

V usage is TRBV28 and J usage is TRBJ2-7; 10 nucleotides match TRBD1. Germline lookup yields CDR1 MDHEN and CDR2 SYDVKM. The CDR3 is 14 residues long. V shed 4 bases, J shed 2 bases, and the junction held 2 bases outside the gene matches. Here the CDR3 DNA reads TGTGCCAGCAGTTCTGGGACAGGGGCCTACGAGCAGTACTTC. Translating gives CASSSGTGAYEQYF. Full variable domain (remainder filled in from reference TRBV28 and TRBJ2-7): DVKVTQSSRYLVKRTGEKVFLECVQDMDHENMFWYRQDPGLGLRLIYFSYDVKMKEKGDIPEGYSVSREKKERFSLILESASTNQTSMYLCASSSGTGAYEQYFGPGTRLTVT.

This clone was picked up one time. The gene calls are TRBV27 and TRBJ1-4; TRBD1 agrees at 9 bases. CDR3 length equals 15 residues. Trimming took 8 bases from V and 8 from J; bases not matched to a gene: 12. Germline V gene lookup returns CDR1 MNHEY and CDR2 SMNVEV (reference sequence). CDR3 DNA sequence: TGTGCCAGCTGGAGAGCAGGGACAGGGAACGAAAAACTGTTTTTT. Amino acids: CASWRAGTGNEKLFF.